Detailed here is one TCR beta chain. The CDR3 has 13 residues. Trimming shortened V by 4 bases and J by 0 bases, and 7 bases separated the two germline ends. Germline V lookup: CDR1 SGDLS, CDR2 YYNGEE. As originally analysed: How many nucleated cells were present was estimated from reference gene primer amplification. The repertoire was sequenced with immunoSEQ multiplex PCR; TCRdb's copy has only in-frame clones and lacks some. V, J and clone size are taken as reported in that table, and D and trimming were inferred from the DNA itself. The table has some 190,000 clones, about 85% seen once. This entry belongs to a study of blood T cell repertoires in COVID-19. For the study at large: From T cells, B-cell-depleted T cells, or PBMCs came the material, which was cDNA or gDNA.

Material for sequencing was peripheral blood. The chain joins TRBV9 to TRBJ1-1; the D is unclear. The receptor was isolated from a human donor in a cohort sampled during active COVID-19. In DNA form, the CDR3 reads TGTGCCAGCAGCAGACTCATGAACACTGAAGCTTTCTTT. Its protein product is CASSRLMNTEAFF. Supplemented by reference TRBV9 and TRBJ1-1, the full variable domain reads DSGVTQTPKHLITATGQRVTLRCSPRSGDLSVYWYQQSLDQGLQFLIQYYNGEERAKGNILERFSAQQFPDLHSELNLSSLELGDSALYFCASSRLMNTEAFFGQGTRLTVV.